The clone carrying this T cell receptor beta chain was seen more than once but under ten times. Its antigen is not identified. This record belongs to a study of OX40 agonist ivuxolimab in advanced cancers. Across the study: Every 2 weeks, patients got intravenous ivuxolimab at one of six dose levels (0.01-10 mg/kg). A mean age of roughly 62 years, range about 23 to 90, was recorded, and approximately 79% were male. Therapy given before enrollment (anti-PD-1, anti-PD-L1 or anti-CTLA-4) was allowed, and 40% had some.

Findings and caveats of the study: The average count of expanded clones was higher among CD8+ T cells than among CD4+.

Measured with immunoSEQ multiplex PCR; TCRdb has only the in-frame clones, and not every one. The sample contains under 90,000 clones, roughly 80% of which appear only once. Sequencing was performed on CD4+ or CD8+ T cells sorted from blood, taken in a trial of the OX40 agonist ivuxolimab. The receptor was isolated from an adult with an advanced solid tumor such as melanoma, head and neck, liver or kidney cancer.

Here the CDR3 reads CASSVGDRVNTEAFF. In DNA, the CDR3 is TGTGCCAGCAGTGTGGGAGACAGGGTGAACACTGAAGCTTTCTTT. The chain has TRBV28 and TRBJ1-1; 7 bases line up with TRBD1. Trimming at V came to 5 bases and at J to 0 bases, leaving 6 bases not matched to a gene. Germline V gene data show CDR1 as MDHEN and CDR2 as SYDVKM. The CDR3 loop spans 15 amino acids.